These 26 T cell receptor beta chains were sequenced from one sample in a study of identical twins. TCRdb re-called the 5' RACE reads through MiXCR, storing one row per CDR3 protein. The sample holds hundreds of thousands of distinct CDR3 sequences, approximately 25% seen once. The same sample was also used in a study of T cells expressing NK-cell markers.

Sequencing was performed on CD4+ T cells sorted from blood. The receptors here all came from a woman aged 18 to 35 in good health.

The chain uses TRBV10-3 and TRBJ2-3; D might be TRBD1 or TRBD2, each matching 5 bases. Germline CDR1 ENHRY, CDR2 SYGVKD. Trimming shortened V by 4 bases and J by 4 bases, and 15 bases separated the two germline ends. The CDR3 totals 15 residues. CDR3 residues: CAISGPFEGPDTQYF. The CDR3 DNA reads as TGTGCCATCAGTGGGCCCTTTGAGGGGCCAGATACGCAGTATTTT.

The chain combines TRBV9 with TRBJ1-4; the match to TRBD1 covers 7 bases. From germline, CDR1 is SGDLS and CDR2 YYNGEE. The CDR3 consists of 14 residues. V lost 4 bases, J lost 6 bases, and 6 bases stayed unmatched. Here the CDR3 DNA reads TGTGCCAGCAGCTTGACAGGGCGTGATGAAAAACTGTTTTTT. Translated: CASSLTGRDEKLFF.

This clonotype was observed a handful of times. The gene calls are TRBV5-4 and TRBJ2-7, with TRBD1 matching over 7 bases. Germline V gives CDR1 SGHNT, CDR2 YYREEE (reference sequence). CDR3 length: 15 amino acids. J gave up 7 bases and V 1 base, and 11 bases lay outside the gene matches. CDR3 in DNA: TGTGCCAGCAGCTTGCTAGGGGGCACCCTACGAGAGCAGTACTTC. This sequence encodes CASSLLGGTLREQYF.

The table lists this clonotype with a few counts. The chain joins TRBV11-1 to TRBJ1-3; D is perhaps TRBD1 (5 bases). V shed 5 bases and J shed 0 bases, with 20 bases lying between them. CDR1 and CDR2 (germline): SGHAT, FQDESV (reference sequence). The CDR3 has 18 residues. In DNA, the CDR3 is TGTGCCAGCAGCAAGAAGAGAGGGACGGCTTACTCTGGAAACACCATATATTTT. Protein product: CASSKKRGTAYSGNTIYF.

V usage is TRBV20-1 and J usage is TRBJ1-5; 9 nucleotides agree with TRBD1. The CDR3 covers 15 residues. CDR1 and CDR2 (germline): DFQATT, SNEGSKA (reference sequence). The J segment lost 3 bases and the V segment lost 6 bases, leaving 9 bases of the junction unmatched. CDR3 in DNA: TGCAGTGCGCACCCGGGACAGGGCCTCAATCAGCCCCAGCATTTT. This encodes CSAHPGQGLNQPQHF.

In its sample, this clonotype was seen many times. CDR3 in amino acids: CASSLVGVGYTF. In DNA form, the CDR3 reads TGTGCCAGCAGCTTGGTTGGGGTCGGCTACACCTTC. J is TRBJ1-2 and V is TRBV5-6, with D hard to call. This CDR3 has 12 residues. V lost 0 bases and J 8 bases, leaving 8 bases between the germline ends. From germline, CDR1 is SGHDT and CDR2 YYEEEE.

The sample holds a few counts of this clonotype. CDR3 residues: CASSLGGQEGYGYTF. In nucleotides, the CDR3 is TGTGCCAGCAGCTTGGGGGGACAGGAGGGGTATGGCTACACCTTC. The chain uses TRBV5-5 and TRBJ1-2, with 8 bases aligning to TRBD1. This CDR3 is built from 15 residues. CDR1 and CDR2 (germline): SGHKS, YYEKEE (reference sequence). V gave up 0 bases and J gave up 5 bases; unmatched junction bases: 6. The whole variable domain, filled in from reference TRBV5-5 and TRBJ1-2, reads DAGVTQSPTHLIKTRGQQVTLRCSPISGHKSVSWYQQVLGQGPQFIFQYYEKEERGRGNFPDRFSARQFPNYSSELNVNALLLGDSALYLCASSLGGQEGYGYTFGSGTRLTVV.

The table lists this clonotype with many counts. CDR3 nucleotide sequence: TGTGCCAGCAGCTTGGGAAGGGAGGTGGTGGCTTTCTTT. Protein sequence: CASSLGREVVAFF. V and J are TRBV5-5 and TRBJ1-1; D unresolved. The CDR3 has 13 amino acids. Germline V lookup: CDR1 SGHKS, CDR2 YYEKEE (reference sequence). The V gene lost 0 bases and the J gene lost 11 bases, with 14 bases spanning the gap.

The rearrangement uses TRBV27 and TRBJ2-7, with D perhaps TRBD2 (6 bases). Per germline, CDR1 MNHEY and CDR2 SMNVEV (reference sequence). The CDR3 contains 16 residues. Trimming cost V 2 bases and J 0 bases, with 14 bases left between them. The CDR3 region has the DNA TGTGCCAGCAGTTTAGGGGGGAGCTACCGCTCCTACGAGCAGTACTTC. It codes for CASSLGGSYRSYEQYF.

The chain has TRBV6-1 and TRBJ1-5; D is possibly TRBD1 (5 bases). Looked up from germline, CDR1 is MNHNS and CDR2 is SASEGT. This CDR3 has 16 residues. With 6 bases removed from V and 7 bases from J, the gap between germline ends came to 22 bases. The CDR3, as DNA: TGTGCCAGCAGCAGCACCTCCCAGGGTTTAGGGCAGCCCCAGCATTTT. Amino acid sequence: CASSSTSQGLGQPQHF.

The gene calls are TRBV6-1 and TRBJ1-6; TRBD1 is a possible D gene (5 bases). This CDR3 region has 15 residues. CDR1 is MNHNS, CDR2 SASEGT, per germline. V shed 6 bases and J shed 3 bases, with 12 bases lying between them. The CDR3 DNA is TGTGCCAGCAGCCACCGACAGCTCTATAATTCACCCCTCCACTTT. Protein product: CASSHRQLYNSPLHF.

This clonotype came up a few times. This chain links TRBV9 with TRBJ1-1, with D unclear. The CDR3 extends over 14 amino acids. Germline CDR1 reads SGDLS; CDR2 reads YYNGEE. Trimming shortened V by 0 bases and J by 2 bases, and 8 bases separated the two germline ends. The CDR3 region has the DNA TGTGCCAGCAGCGTAGGGTTGCTAAACACTGAAGCTTTCTTT. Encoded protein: CASSVGLLNTEAFF.

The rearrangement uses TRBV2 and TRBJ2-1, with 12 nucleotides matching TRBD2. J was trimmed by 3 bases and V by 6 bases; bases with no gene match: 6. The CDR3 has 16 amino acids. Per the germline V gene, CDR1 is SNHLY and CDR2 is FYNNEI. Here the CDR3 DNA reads TGTGCCAGCAGGGATCTAGCGGGAGGGCTCTACAATGAGCAGTTCTTC. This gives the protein CASRDLAGGLYNEQFF.

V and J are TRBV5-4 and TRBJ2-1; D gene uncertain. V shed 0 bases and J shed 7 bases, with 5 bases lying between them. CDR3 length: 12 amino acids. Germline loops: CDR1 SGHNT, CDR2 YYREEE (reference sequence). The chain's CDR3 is CASSLDGNEQFF. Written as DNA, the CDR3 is TGTGCCAGCAGCTTGGACGGGAATGAGCAGTTCTTC.

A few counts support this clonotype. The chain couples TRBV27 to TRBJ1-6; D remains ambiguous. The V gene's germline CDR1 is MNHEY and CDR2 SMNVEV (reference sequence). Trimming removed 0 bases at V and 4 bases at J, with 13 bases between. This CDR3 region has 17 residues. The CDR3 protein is CASSLSGSGIYNSPLHF. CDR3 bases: TGTGCCAGCAGTTTATCGGGGTCGGGGATATATAATTCACCCCTCCACTTT.

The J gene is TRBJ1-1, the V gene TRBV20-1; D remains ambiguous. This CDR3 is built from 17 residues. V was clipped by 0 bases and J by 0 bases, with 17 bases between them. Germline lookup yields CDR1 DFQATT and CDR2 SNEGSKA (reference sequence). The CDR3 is CSARDSFRGRMNTEAFF. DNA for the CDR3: TGCAGTGCTAGAGATTCATTCCGGGGAAGGATGAACACTGAAGCTTTCTTT.

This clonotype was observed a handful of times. The chain's CDR3 is CASSRTAPHNEQFF. DNA for the CDR3: TGTGCCAGTAGTAGGACTGCCCCGCACAATGAGCAGTTCTTC. This chain uses TRBV19 with TRBJ2-1, with D perhaps matching TRBD2 (5 bases). This CDR3 is built from 14 residues. Trimming took 4 bases from V and 5 from J, leaving 12 bases between them. Per the germline V gene, CDR1 is LNHDA and CDR2 is SQIVND (reference sequence).

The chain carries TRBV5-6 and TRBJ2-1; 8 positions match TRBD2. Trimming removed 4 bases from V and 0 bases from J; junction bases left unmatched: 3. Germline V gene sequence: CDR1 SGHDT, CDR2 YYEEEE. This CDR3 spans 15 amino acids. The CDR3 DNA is TGTGCCAGCAGCCTGACTAGCGCCTCCTACAATGAGCAGTTCTTC. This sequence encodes CASSLTSASYNEQFF.

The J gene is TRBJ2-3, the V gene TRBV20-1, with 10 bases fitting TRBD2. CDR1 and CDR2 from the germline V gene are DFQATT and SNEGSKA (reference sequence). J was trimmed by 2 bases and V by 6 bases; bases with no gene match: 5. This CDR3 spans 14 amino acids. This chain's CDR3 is CSASLAGATDTQYF. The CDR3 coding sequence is TGCAGTGCCAGTCTAGCGGGGGCCACAGATACGCAGTATTTT.

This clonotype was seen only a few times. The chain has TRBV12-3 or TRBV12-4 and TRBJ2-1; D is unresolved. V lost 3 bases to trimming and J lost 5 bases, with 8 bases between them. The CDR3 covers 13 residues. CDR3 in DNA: TGTGCCAGCAGTTTTCACAGAAACAATGAGCAGTTCTTC. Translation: CASSFHRNNEQFF.

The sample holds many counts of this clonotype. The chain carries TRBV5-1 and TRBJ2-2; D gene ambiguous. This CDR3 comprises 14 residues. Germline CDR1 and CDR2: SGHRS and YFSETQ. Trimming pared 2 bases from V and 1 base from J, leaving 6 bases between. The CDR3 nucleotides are TGCGCCAGCAGCTTCGGGCGGAACACCGGGGAGCTGTTTTTT. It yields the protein CASSFGRNTGELFF.

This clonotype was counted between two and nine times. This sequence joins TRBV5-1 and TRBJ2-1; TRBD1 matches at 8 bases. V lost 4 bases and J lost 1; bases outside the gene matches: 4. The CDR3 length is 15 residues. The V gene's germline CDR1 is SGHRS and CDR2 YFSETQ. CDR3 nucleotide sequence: TGCGCCAGCAGCGCCGGGGACAGGTCCTACAATGAGCAGTTCTTC. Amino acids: CASSAGDRSYNEQFF.

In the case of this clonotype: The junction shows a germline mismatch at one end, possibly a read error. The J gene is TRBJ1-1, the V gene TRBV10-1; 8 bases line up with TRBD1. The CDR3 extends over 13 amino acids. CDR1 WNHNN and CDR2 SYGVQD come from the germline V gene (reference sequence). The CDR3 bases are TGCGCCAGCAGTGAGCGGACAGGGACTGGAGCTTTCTTT. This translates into CASSERTGTGAFF.

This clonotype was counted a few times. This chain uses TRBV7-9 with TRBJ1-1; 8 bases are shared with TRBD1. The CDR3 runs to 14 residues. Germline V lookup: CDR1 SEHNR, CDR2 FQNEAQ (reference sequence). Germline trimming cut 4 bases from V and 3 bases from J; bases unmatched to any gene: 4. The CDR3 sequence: CASSSVTGDTEAFF. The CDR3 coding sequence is TGTGCCAGCAGCTCTGTGACAGGGGACACTGAAGCTTTCTTT.

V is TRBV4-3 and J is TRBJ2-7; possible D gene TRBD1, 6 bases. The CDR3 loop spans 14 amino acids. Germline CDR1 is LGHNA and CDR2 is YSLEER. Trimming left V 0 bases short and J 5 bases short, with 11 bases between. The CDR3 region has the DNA TGCGCCAGCAGCCAAGATAGGGCAGGGGACGAGCAGTACTTC. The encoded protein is CASSQDRAGDEQYF.

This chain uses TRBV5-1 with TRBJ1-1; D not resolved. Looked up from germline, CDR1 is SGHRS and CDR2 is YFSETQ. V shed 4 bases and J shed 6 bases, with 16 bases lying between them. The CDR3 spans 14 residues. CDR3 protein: CASSGEVAGAEAFF. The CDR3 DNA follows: TGCGCCAGCAGCGGAGAGGTAGCTGGGGCTGAAGCTTTCTTT.